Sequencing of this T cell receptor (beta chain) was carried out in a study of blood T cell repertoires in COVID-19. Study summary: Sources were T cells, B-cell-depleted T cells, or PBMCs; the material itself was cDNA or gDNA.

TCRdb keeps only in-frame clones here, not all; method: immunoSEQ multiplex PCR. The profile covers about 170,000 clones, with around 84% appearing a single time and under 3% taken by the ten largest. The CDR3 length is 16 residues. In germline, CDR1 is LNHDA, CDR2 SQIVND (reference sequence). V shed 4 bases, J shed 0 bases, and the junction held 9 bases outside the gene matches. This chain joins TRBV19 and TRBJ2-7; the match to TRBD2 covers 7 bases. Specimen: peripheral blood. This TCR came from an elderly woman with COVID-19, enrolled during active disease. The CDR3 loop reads CASSKGAGVSSYEQYF. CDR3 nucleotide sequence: TGTGCCAGTAGTAAGGGCGCGGGAGTCAGCTCCTACGAGCAGTACTTC.